The 29 T cell receptor beta chains in this list originate from one sample, sequenced in a study of shared T cell receptors in the human thymus. Assay: immunoSEQ multiplex PCR; the TCRdb copy retains only in-frame clones and omits some. This table holds roughly 700,000 clones, more than 75% found once. The sample was also linked to a second study, of human thymus T cells.

Sequenced sample: thymocytes. Receptors were obtained from a boy under two years old with a congenital heart defect.

The chain carries TRBV7-8 and TRBJ2-3; D is possibly TRBD1 (5 bases). The V and J ends lost 5 bases and 5 bases respectively, with 5 bases between them. Germline values: CDR1 SGHVS, CDR2 FQNEAQ. The CDR3 is 11 residues long. CDR3 region: CASSRGDTQYF. The CDR3 DNA reads TGTGCCAGCAGCAGGGGAGATACGCAGTATTTT.

The V call is TRBV27, the J call TRBJ1-4; D is perhaps TRBD1 (5 bases). Germline V gene sequence: CDR1 MNHEY, CDR2 SMNVEV (reference sequence). The CDR3 sequence is 14 residues long. V was clipped by 8 bases and J by 3 bases, with 13 bases between them. CDR3 region: CASRPGEANEKLFF. The CDR3 DNA reads TGTGCCAGCCGCCCGGGGGAGGCTAATGAAAAACTGTTTTTT.

This chain connects TRBV4-3 to TRBJ2-1, with a possible D match to TRBD1 (6 bases). V lost 0 bases to trimming and J lost 7 bases, with 16 bases between them. This CDR3 contains 16 residues. From germline, CDR1 is LGHNA and CDR2 YSLEER. The CDR3 region is CASSQDIQGRVNEQFF. Here the CDR3 DNA reads TGCGCCAGCAGCCAAGATATCCAGGGGCGGGTTAATGAGCAGTTCTTC.

The genes are TRBV6-1 and TRBJ1-1; 7 bases map to TRBD1. CDR1 is MNHNS, CDR2 SASEGT, per germline. Losses at the gene ends were 3 bases for V and 1 base for J; bases not matched to a gene: 8. The length of the CDR3 is 16 residues. CDR3 nucleotides: TGTGCCAGCAGTGATAGCCGGGACAGTCCGAACACTGAAGCTTTCTTT. This encodes CASSDSRDSPNTEAFF.

This clone was recorded only once. The CDR3 DNA follows: TGTGCCAGCAGCCAAGATCGGGGGAACGGCTACACCTTC. Amino acid sequence: CASSQDRGNGYTF. The rearrangement uses TRBV4-2 and TRBJ1-2, with D maybe TRBD1 (5 bases). The V gene lost 0 bases and the J gene lost 8 bases, with 10 bases spanning the gap. This CDR3 is built from 13 residues. Germline CDR1 LGHNA, CDR2 YNFKEQ.

J is TRBJ2-7 and V is TRBV29-1; D perhaps matches TRBD1 (6 bases). The V end lost 4 bases, the J end lost 4 bases, and 11 bases lay between the germline ends. The CDR3 consists of 12 residues. Germline values: CDR1 SQVTM, CDR2 ANQGSEA. The CDR3 region is CSVGQGSYEQYF. The CDR3 nucleotides are TGCAGCGTTGGGCAGGGGTCTTACGAGCAGTACTTC.

J is TRBJ2-7 and V is TRBV2; D unclear. Germline-derived CDR1 and CDR2 are SNHLY and FYNNEI. V shed 6 bases and J shed 0 bases, with 3 bases lying between them. The CDR3 contains 11 residues. CDR3: CASRSSYEQYF. The CDR3 DNA reads as TGTGCCAGCAGGAGCTCCTACGAGCAGTACTTC.

The chain joins TRBV15 to TRBJ2-1, with D possibly being TRBD1 (5 bases). This CDR3 region has 13 residues. Trimming stripped 1 base from V and 8 bases from J, with 9 bases between. Germline values: CDR1 LNHNV, CDR2 YYDKDF (reference sequence). The CDR3 region is CATSRGQIDEQFF. For the CDR3, the DNA is TGTGCCACCAGCAGAGGACAGATTGATGAGCAGTTCTTC. Full variable domain (remainder filled in from reference TRBV15 and TRBJ2-1): DAMVIQNPRYQVTQFGKPVTLSCSQTLNHNVMYWYQQKSSQAPKLLFHYYDKDFNNEADTPDNFQSRRPNTSFCFLDIRSPGLGDTAMYLCATSRGQIDEQFFGPGTRLTVL.

The chain joins TRBV4-3 to TRBJ2-3; maybe TRBD2 (6 bases). The ends were cut back, 0 bases at V and 2 bases at J, with 15 bases in the middle. In germline, CDR1 is LGHNA, CDR2 YSLEER. CDR3 length: 17 residues. The CDR3 region is CASSQDLVGGHTDTQYF. The CDR3 DNA reads as TGCGCCAGCAGCCAAGATTTGGTGGGAGGCCACACAGATACGCAGTATTTT.

The CDR3 bases are TGCGCCAGCAGCCAAGGACCTCGGACTAGCGGGAGCAATGAGCAGTTCTTC. Translation: CASSQGPRTSGSNEQFF. The chain is built from TRBV4-3 and TRBJ2-1; 13 bases line up with TRBD2. This CDR3 is built from 17 residues. Trimming removed 1 base from V and 6 bases from J; junction bases left unmatched: 6. Germline assignment: CDR1 LGHNA and CDR2 YSLEER.

This clone was found once. The rearrangement joins TRBV28 to TRBJ1-5; a possible D gene is TRBD1 (5 bases). There are 18 residues in the CDR3. V was pared by 3 bases and J by 0 bases, with 18 bases between. CDR1 MDHEN and CDR2 SYDVKM come from the germline V gene. CDR3 sequence: CASSLGPPDTYSNQPQHF. DNA for the CDR3: TGTGCCAGCAGTTTGGGCCCCCCGGACACCTATAGCAATCAGCCCCAGCATTTT.

This clone was detected once. This chain uses TRBV27 with TRBJ1-4; 10 bases agree with TRBD1. CDR1 MNHEY and CDR2 SMNVEV come from the germline V gene (reference sequence). CDR3 size: 15 residues. The junction had 7 bases not matched to a gene; V was cut back by 5 bases and J by 7 bases. CDR3 region: CASSPRTGGVEKLFF. In DNA, the CDR3 is TGTGCCAGCAGTCCTCGGACAGGGGGGGTTGAAAAACTGTTTTTT.

This rearrangement joins TRBV4-1 to TRBJ2-2; D is perhaps TRBD2 (5 bases). Germline V gene data show CDR1 as MGHRA and CDR2 as YSYEKL. CDR3 length: 16 residues. Trimming left V 0 bases short and J 0 bases short, with 8 bases between. Written as DNA, the CDR3 is TGCGCCAGCAGCCAAGACCCCGGGACGAACACCGGGGAGCTGTTTTTT. Translated: CASSQDPGTNTGELFF.

The chain employs TRBV30 and TRBJ2-5, with 8 nucleotides matching TRBD2. The V gene's germline CDR1 is GTSNPN and CDR2 SVGIG (reference sequence). The ends lost 3 bases at V and 5 bases at J; junction bases unmatched: 8. The CDR3 is 14 residues long. CDR3 in amino acids: CAWRAGLASETQYF. In DNA, the CDR3 is TGTGCCTGGAGGGCCGGACTAGCCTCCGAGACCCAGTACTTC.

The CDR3 DNA is TGTGCCAGCAGTCCCCTTGGAGCGGGAGGGCCGCACGGGGACATTCAGTACTTC. As protein: CASSPLGAGGPHGDIQYF. This rearrangement joins TRBV27 to TRBJ2-4, with 10 bases lining up with TRBD2. CDR1 and CDR2 from the germline V gene are MNHEY and SMNVEV (reference sequence). Trimming took 5 bases from V and 8 from J; bases not matched to a gene: 18. This CDR3 spans 18 amino acids.

This rearrangement joins TRBV29-1 to TRBJ2-3, with TRBD1 matching 7 bases. The junction had 12 bases not matched to a gene; V was cut back by 4 bases and J by 2 bases. The CDR3 is 16 amino acids. CDR1 is SQVTM and CDR2 is ANQGSEA in the germline V gene. CDR3: CSVAPRTGPATDTQYF. The CDR3 bases are TGCAGCGTTGCCCCCCGGACAGGCCCTGCCACAGATACGCAGTATTTT.

The chain employs TRBV21-1 and TRBJ2-7; the table names TRBD2, a call not compared with the DNA. TRBV21-1 is termed a pseudogene. This CDR3 spans 16 amino acids. The CDR3 here is CASSTLAGLSSYEQYF. DNA of the CDR3: TGTGCCAGCAGCACTCTAGCGGGACTGAGCTCCTACGAGCAGTACTTC.

CDR3 in DNA: TGTGCCAGCATTGCGGGAGCCTCCTACGAGCAGTACTTC. Translation: CASIAGASYEQYF. The V gene is TRBV6-5, the J gene TRBJ2-7, with TRBD2 identical over 7 bases. Unmatched junction bases numbered 3, after V lost 7 bases and J lost 0 bases. Germline V CDR1 and CDR2: MNHEY, SVGAGI. This CDR3 is 13 amino acids long.

The chain carries TRBV6-4 and TRBJ1-1; TRBD1 might be the D (5 bases). Per the germline V gene, CDR1 is MRHNA and CDR2 is SNTAGT. The CDR3 covers 16 residues. Trimming stripped 0 bases from V and 1 base from J, with 12 bases between. This CDR3 is CASSDSSRAPNTEAFF. CDR3 sequence (DNA): TGTGCCAGCAGTGACTCGTCCAGGGCCCCGAACACTGAAGCTTTCTTT.

This chain joins TRBV13 and TRBJ2-7, with TRBD2 as a possible D gene (5 bases). The germline V and J ends were trimmed by 1 base and 9 bases, with 13 bases remaining between them. Germline V gives CDR1 PRHDT, CDR2 FYEKMQ (reference sequence). The length of the CDR3 is 13 residues. The CDR3 sequence is CASSLVGSSGQYF. CDR3 sequence (DNA): TGTGCCAGCAGCTTAGTAGGCTCGAGCGGGCAGTACTTC.

The chain recombines TRBV18 with TRBJ2-4, with 10 bases aligning to TRBD1. CDR3 length: 15 amino acids. The germline V gene encodes CDR1 KGHSH and CDR2 LQKENI. V shed 6 bases, J shed 8 bases, and the junction held 10 bases outside the gene matches. CDR3: CASSPRDRGRDIQYF. The CDR3, as DNA: TGTGCCAGCTCTCCCCGGGACAGGGGACGGGACATTCAGTACTTC.

The rearrangement uses TRBV29-1 and TRBJ2-5; 7 bases match TRBD2. The germline V gene encodes CDR1 SQVTM and CDR2 ANQGSEA. The CDR3 is 13 amino acids. Trimming cost V 5 bases and J 2 bases; bases outside gene matches: 5. The CDR3 region is CSVRSSGQETQYF. CDR3 nucleotides: TGCAGCGTTCGTTCTAGCGGTCAAGAGACCCAGTACTTC.

Worth noting for this clone: One junction end disagrees with the germline gene, perhaps due to a read error. The chain combines TRBV7-2 with TRBJ2-1, with D maybe TRBD1 (6 bases). Germline V lookup: CDR1 SGHTA, CDR2 FQGNSA. The CDR3 runs 18 residues. Written as DNA, the CDR3 is TGTGCCAGCAGTTTAGCCGTTAAGGGACACAGGTTTTATGATGAGCAGTTCTTC. Its translation: CASSLAVKGHRFYDEQFF.

The chain carries TRBV5-1 and TRBJ2-3; a weak D match, TRBD2 (5 bases). Trimming cost V 4 bases and J 6 bases, with 18 bases left between them. Germline values: CDR1 SGHRS, CDR2 YFSETQ. CDR3 length equals 15 residues. CDR3 nucleotides: TGCGCCAGCAGCCTTAGGCGCGTGGAGGTGGATACGCAGTATTTT. Protein sequence: CASSLRRVEVDTQYF.

This clone came up a few times. V and J are TRBV2 and TRBJ1-1; 7 positions agree with TRBD1. CDR1 is SNHLY and CDR2 is FYNNEI in the germline V gene. Trimming cost V 4 bases and J 4 bases; bases outside gene matches: 9. The CDR3 spans 15 residues. The CDR3 spells CASSAYRGLGTEAFF. The CDR3 DNA follows: TGTGCCAGCAGTGCCTACAGGGGTTTAGGCACTGAAGCTTTCTTT.

The chain is built from TRBV2 and TRBJ2-3, with D tentatively TRBD2 (6 bases). Germline CDR1 and CDR2: SNHLY and FYNNEI. V lost 6 bases and J lost 1, with 14 bases in between. The length of the CDR3 is 15 residues. This CDR3 reads CASSAWDFGTDTQYF. As DNA, the CDR3 is TGTGCCAGCAGCGCCTGGGACTTCGGCACAGATACGCAGTATTTT.

The chain has TRBV15 and TRBJ2-5; 8 positions match TRBD1. The J call is doubtful: the DNA matches TRBJ2-7 better. The length of the CDR3 is 16 residues. Germline CDR1 reads LNHNV; CDR2 reads YYDKDF (reference sequence). The CDR3 DNA is TGTGCCACCAGCAGAGGCCGGACAGGGCTCCCCCCCGAGCAGTACTTC. Its protein is CATSRGRTGLPPEQYF.

The V and J genes are TRBV28 and TRBJ1-5; D is perhaps TRBD1 (5 bases). Looked up from germline, CDR1 is MDHEN and CDR2 is SYDVKM. Trimming shortened V by 6 bases and J by 4 bases, and 7 bases separated the two germline ends. The CDR3 spans 12 residues. CDR3 sequence: CASRGRNQPQHF. The CDR3 region has the DNA TGTGCCAGCAGGGGGCGAAATCAGCCCCAGCATTTT.

The V and J genes are TRBV15 and TRBJ2-7; 7 nucleotides align to TRBD2. The germline CDR1 and CDR2 sequences are LNHNV and YYDKDF (reference sequence). The J segment lost 1 base and the V segment lost 5 bases, leaving 2 bases of the junction unmatched. The CDR3 runs 13 residues. CDR3 protein: CATSSRGSYEQYF. The CDR3 coding sequence is TGTGCCACCAGCTCGCGGGGGTCCTACGAGCAGTACTTC. Supplemented by reference TRBV15 and TRBJ2-7, the full variable domain reads DAMVIQNPRYQVTQFGKPVTLSCSQTLNHNVMYWYQQKSSQAPKLLFHYYDKDFNNEADTPDNFQSRRPNTSFCFLDIRSPGLGDTAMYLCATSSRGSYEQYFGPGTRLTVT.